What follows are 18 T cell receptor beta chains derived from one specimen sequenced in a study of tumor-infiltrating T cells and Merkel cell polyomavirus. Study-level background: The study examined CD8+ T cells specific for the Merkel cell polyomavirus KLL epitope.

All patients' tumors stained robustly positive for Merkel cell polyomavirus Large T antigen by immunohistochemistry. The method was immunoSEQ multiplex PCR; TCRdb's version includes in-frame clones alone and lacks a portion of them. The sample has 860 or so clones, more than 75% seen once. Specimen: lymph node tissue. Every receptor here comes from an older woman with Merkel cell carcinoma.

The J gene is TRBJ1-5, the V gene TRBV6-5; D remains unclear. The germline CDR1 and CDR2 sequences are MNHEY and SVGAGI. This CDR3 is built from 13 residues. V was cut by 4 bases and J by 7 bases, with 11 bases left in between. The CDR3 reads CASSFWAGQPQHF. Here the CDR3 DNA reads TGTGCCAGCAGTTTTTGGGCAGGCCAGCCCCAGCATTTT.

V and J are TRBV25-1 and TRBJ1-1, with TRBD1 as a possible D gene (6 bases). Trimming stripped 2 bases from V and 5 bases from J, with 12 bases between. The CDR3 loop spans 14 amino acids. Per the germline V gene, CDR1 is MGHDK and CDR2 is SYGVNS. CDR3 sequence (DNA): TGTGCCAGCAGTGAAAACAGGGATGGGACTGAAGCTTTCTTT. It translates to CASSENRDGTEAFF.

The CDR3 reads CASSLSGTPNYGYTF. For the CDR3, the DNA is TGTGCCAGCAGTTTAAGCGGGACACCCAACTATGGCTACACCTTC. The V and J genes are TRBV11-1 and TRBJ1-2; D is possibly TRBD1 (6 bases). CDR1 is SGHAT, CDR2 FQDESV, per germline (reference sequence). The V and J ends lost 6 bases and 2 bases respectively, with 16 bases between them. CDR3 length equals 15 residues. The whole variable domain, remainder taken from reference TRBV11-1 and TRBJ1-2, is EAEVAQSPRYKITEKSQAVAFWCDPISGHATLYWYRQILGQGPELLVQFQDESVVDDSQLPKDRFSAERLKGVDSTLKIQPAELGDSAMYLCASSLSGTPNYGYTFGSGTRLTVV.

CDR3 sequence: CSVEDSLAGYGETQYF. CDR3 DNA sequence: TGCAGCGTTGAAGATTCACTAGCGGGATATGGAGAGACCCAGTACTTC. J is TRBJ2-5 and V is TRBV29-1; TRBD2 matches at 10 bases. The V gene end was trimmed by 0 bases and the J gene end by 4 bases; junction bases not matched to a gene: 8. CDR1 is SQVTM and CDR2 is ANQGSEA in the germline V gene. CDR3 size: 16 residues.

The chain links TRBV5-6 to TRBJ2-2, with unresolved D. The CDR3 sequence is 15 residues long. Trimming removed 0 bases from V and 3 bases from J, with 9 bases in between. Per the germline V gene, CDR1 is SGHDT and CDR2 is YYEEEE. CDR3 DNA sequence: TGTGCCAGCAGCTTGGGACATTTAGACACCGGGGAGCTGTTTTTT. Translation: CASSLGHLDTGELFF.

V and J are TRBV18 and TRBJ1-1; the D gene is possibly TRBD1 (5 bases). Germline lookup yields CDR1 KGHSH and CDR2 LQKENI. This CDR3 comprises 16 residues. The V end was cut by 0 bases, the J end by 4 bases, with 15 bases between. In nucleotides, the CDR3 is TGTGCCAGCTCACCACCGGATAGGGGTTTGGGCACTGAAGCTTTCTTT. This gives the protein CASSPPDRGLGTEAFF.

This clone has a single count. The chain carries TRBV7-2 and TRBJ1-1; 7 positions match TRBD1. V lost 7 bases, J lost 4 bases, and 12 bases stayed unmatched. CDR1 is SGHTA and CDR2 is FQGNSA in the germline V gene. The CDR3 is 15 amino acids. The CDR3 DNA reads as TGTGCCAGCAACGGACAGGCAGATCGGGGCACTGAAGCTTTCTTT. Translation: CASNGQADRGTEAFF. The complete variable domain, with remaining parts taken from reference TRBV7-2 and TRBJ1-1, reads GAGVSQSPSNKVTEKGKDVELRCDPISGHTALYWYRQSLGQGLEFLIYFQGNSAPDKSGLPSDRFSAERTGGSVSTLTIQRTQQEDSAVYLCASNGQADRGTEAFFGQGTRLTVV.

The V gene is TRBV29-1, the J gene TRBJ2-3, with 10 bases lining up with TRBD2. The junction had 7 bases not matched to a gene; V was cut back by 0 bases and J by 7 bases. The CDR3 extends over 15 amino acids. Germline CDR1 SQVTM, CDR2 ANQGSEA. The CDR3 loop is CSVEDGSGRVNTQYF. The CDR3 nucleotides are TGCAGCGTTGAAGATGGAAGCGGGAGGGTGAATACGCAGTATTTT.

This clone was seen only once. This chain uses TRBV6-5 with TRBJ2-2; no clear D. The germline CDR1 and CDR2 sequences are MNHEY and SVGAGI. Trimming shortened V by 2 bases and J by 1 base, and 5 bases separated the two germline ends. This CDR3 region has 14 residues. The CDR3, as DNA: TGTGCCAGCAGTTACGGCGGGAACACCGGGGAGCTGTTTTTT. This gives the protein CASSYGGNTGELFF.

The chain employs TRBV25-1 and TRBJ2-1; D perhaps matches TRBD1 (6 bases). V dropped 4 bases and J dropped 7 bases, with 20 bases sitting between them. Germline V gene data show CDR1 as MGHDK and CDR2 as SYGVNS. This CDR3 has 16 amino acids. CDR3: CASSGGPGAVANEQFF. CDR3 DNA: TGTGCCAGCAGTGGGGGCCCAGGGGCCGTAGCAAATGAGCAGTTCTTC.

This rearrangement joins TRBV6-5 to TRBJ2-1; TRBD1 agrees at 8 bases. Germline V gene data show CDR1 as MNHEY and CDR2 as SVGAGI. The CDR3 runs 13 residues. Trimming took 6 bases from V and 9 from J; bases not matched to a gene: 7. The CDR3 protein is CASSYRGSGEQFF. The CDR3 DNA sequence: TGTGCCAGCAGCTACAGGGGGTCCGGTGAGCAGTTCTTC.

The chain combines TRBV2 with TRBJ2-3; 10 nucleotides match TRBD1. The CDR3 loop spans 16 amino acids. Germline V gene sequence: CDR1 SNHLY, CDR2 FYNNEI. Trimming took 6 bases from V and 1 from J; bases not matched to a gene: 7. The CDR3, as DNA: TGTGCCAGCAGAGAGGGACAGGGGTATGGCACAGATACGCAGTATTTT. Translated: CASREGQGYGTDTQYF.

This clone was seen once. V usage is TRBV19 and J usage is TRBJ2-3; TRBD2 matches at 8 bases. Germline lookup yields CDR1 LNHDA and CDR2 SQIVND (reference sequence). V dropped 2 bases and J dropped 2; count of bases not matched to a gene: 12. CDR3 length: 18 residues. This chain's CDR3 is CASSIREGGAGPTDTQYF. CDR3 in DNA: TGTGCCAGTAGTATACGGGAGGGCGGGGCGGGCCCCACAGATACGCAGTATTTT.

The chain carries TRBV6-5 and TRBJ1-5; 9 bases are a match to TRBD1. The V segment lost 2 bases and the J segment 10 bases; nucleotides outside the gene matches: 6. The CDR3 runs to 14 residues. Germline CDR1 MNHEY, CDR2 SVGAGI. The CDR3 here is CASSYTDTGGPQHF. In DNA form, the CDR3 reads TGTGCCAGCAGTTACACAGACACAGGGGGCCCCCAGCATTTT.

V and J are TRBV29-1 and TRBJ2-3, with D uncertain. Germline V gene sequence: CDR1 SQVTM, CDR2 ANQGSEA. Trimming pared 6 bases from V and 2 bases from J, leaving 18 bases between. This CDR3 has 15 amino acids. In DNA, the CDR3 is TGCAGCGTGAACGGCGGTGGAGCCGTCACAGATACGCAGTATTTT. It encodes CSVNGGGAVTDTQYF.

The V gene is TRBV4-2, the J gene TRBJ1-1; tentatively, D is TRBD1 (6 bases). The CDR3 covers 17 residues. V was shortened by 4 bases and J by 6 bases, with 24 bases between the two germline ends. Germline values: CDR1 LGHNA, CDR2 YNFKEQ. This CDR3 reads CASSPREVGRGLAEAFF. CDR3 DNA sequence: TGTGCCAGCAGCCCAAGAGAGGTGGGCAGGGGCTTGGCTGAAGCTTTCTTT.

The J gene is TRBJ2-1, the V gene TRBV5-1, with TRBD1 as a possible D gene (5 bases). This CDR3 is built from 13 residues. V was trimmed by 3 bases and J by 6 bases, leaving 10 bases between them. Germline V lookup: CDR1 SGHRS, CDR2 YFSETQ. The CDR3 loop reads CASSSRVGNEQFF. The CDR3 region has the DNA TGCGCCAGCAGCTCCAGGGTTGGCAATGAGCAGTTCTTC.

The rearrangement links TRBV6-6 to TRBJ2-5; D is possibly TRBD1 (5 bases). This CDR3 is 12 amino acids long. Germline-derived CDR1 and CDR2 are MNHNY and SVGAGI (reference sequence). Between the trimmed V and J ends, which lost 5 bases and 5 bases, there was a span of 9 bases. The CDR3 DNA sequence: TGTGCCAGCAGTCAGGGCCAGGAGACCCAGTACTTC. Encoded protein: CASSQGQETQYF.